The clone carrying this T cell receptor (beta chain) was observed a handful of times. Antigen unknown. These data come from a study of CD8 T cells in ankylosing spondylitis. The V gene end was trimmed by 5 bases and the J gene end by 9 bases; junction bases not matched to a gene: 13. Germline V gene lookup returns CDR1 MDHEN and CDR2 SYDVKM. The CDR3 has 16 residues. TCRdb re-analysed the 5' RACE reads in MiXCR, keeping a single row per CDR3 protein. In the table there are around 220,000 distinct CDR3 sequences, around 16% of which are singletons. Findings and limits, study-wide: Ankylosing spondylitis blood appeared to carry a characteristic TCR beta motif of several highly homologous variants.

This receptor was obtained from a male donor with ankylosing spondylitis. The chain uses TRBV28 and TRBJ2-1; 10 nucleotides line up with TRBD2. Sequenced: blood, either unsorted or a sorted T cell fraction (not recorded which). The CDR3 bases are TGTGCCAGCAGTAGCTTAAGCGGGAGGGGAGCGGGTGAGCAGTTCTTC. Encoded protein: CASSSLSGRGAGEQFF.